The 22 T cell receptor beta chains below all came from one sample that was sequenced in a study of T cell responses to AZD1222 COVID-19 vaccine. The data were produced by immunoSEQ multiplex PCR, yet TCRdb's version contains in-frame clones alone and is incomplete. The sample holds around 100,000 clones, 84% seen once. Sequences were derived from peripheral blood, sampled on day 0 of AZD1222 vaccination. Receptors were obtained from an adult in good health.

The chain has TRBV19 and TRBJ2-3; 8 nucleotides match TRBD2. This CDR3 is built from 17 residues. With 3 bases clipped from V and 6 bases from J, the junction kept 14 bases outside the gene matches. CDR1 LNHDA and CDR2 SQIVND come from the germline V gene (reference sequence). CDR3 region: CASSIGASGRMSDTQYF. CDR3 DNA: TGTGCCAGTAGTATCGGCGCTAGCGGGCGAATGTCTGATACGCAGTATTTT. Looking up the rest from reference TRBV19 and TRBJ2-3 gives the full variable domain: DGGITQSPKYLFRKEGQNVTLSCEQNLNHDAMYWYRQDPGQGLRLIYYSQIVNDFQKGDIAEGYSVSREKKESFPLTVTSAQKNPTAFYLCASSIGASGRMSDTQYFGPGTRLTVL.

V usage is TRBV19 and J usage is TRBJ1-1, with D perhaps matching TRBD1 (5 bases). The CDR3 is made up of 14 amino acids. Trimming took 7 bases from V and 0 from J, leaving 12 bases between them. Germline assignment: CDR1 LNHDA and CDR2 SQIVND (reference sequence). DNA of the CDR3: TGTGCCAGTAATGAGGGGTATATGAACACTGAAGCTTTCTTT. It codes for CASNEGYMNTEAFF. The full variable domain, completed using reference TRBV19 and TRBJ1-1, is DGGITQSPKYLFRKEGQNVTLSCEQNLNHDAMYWYRQDPGQGLRLIYYSQIVNDFQKGDIAEGYSVSREKKESFPLTVTSAQKNPTAFYLCASNEGYMNTEAFFGQGTRLTVV.

This clone was recorded once. The genes are TRBV7-9 and TRBJ1-3; the D is unclear. This CDR3 has 15 residues. Trimming stripped 0 bases from V and 0 bases from J, with 6 bases between. The germline V gene has CDR1 SEHNR and CDR2 FQNEAQ (reference sequence). The CDR3 region is CASSLASSSGNTIYF. The CDR3 DNA is TGTGCCAGCAGCTTAGCGTCCAGCTCTGGAAACACCATATATTTT.

CDR3 coding DNA: TGTGCCAGCAGTCCGGAGGGGAGCGGGACCTCCGGACGGACCCAGTACTTC. Its translation is CASSPEGSGTSGRTQYF. The chain couples TRBV6-6 to TRBJ2-5; 7 positions agree with TRBD2. In germline, CDR1 is MNHNY, CDR2 SVGAGI (reference sequence). CDR3 length: 17 amino acids. V trimming: 5 bases; J trimming: 7 bases; junction bases outside the gene matches: 19.

The J gene is TRBJ1-2, the V gene TRBV12-5, with D unresolved. Germline V gene sequence: CDR1 LGHNT, CDR2 FRNRAP. Trimming cost V 8 bases and J 0 bases, with 13 bases left between them. CDR3 size: 14 residues. The CDR3 region has the DNA TGTGCTAGTTCGAGGGAGGTAGCTAACTATGGCTACACCTTC. Translating gives CASSREVANYGYTF.

The rearrangement joins TRBV15 to TRBJ2-7, with D uncertain. In germline, CDR1 is LNHNV, CDR2 YYDKDF (reference sequence). V lost 0 bases, J lost 3 bases, and 9 bases lay in between. There are 14 residues in the CDR3. In DNA form, the CDR3 reads TGTGCCACCAGCAGAGATCAGCAGGACTACGAGCAGTACTTC. It translates to CATSRDQQDYEQYF.

A remark on this clone: Other DNA sequences from this sample encode an identical CDR3 as well. This chain links TRBV19 with TRBJ2-6; D is unresolved. This CDR3 comprises 15 residues. The germline V gene has CDR1 LNHDA and CDR2 SQIVND (reference sequence). Trimming cost V 1 base and J 0 bases, with 4 bases left between them. CDR3 bases: TGTGCCAGTAGTATAGGTGCCTCTGGGGCCAACGTCCTGACTTTC. Its translation is CASSIGASGANVLTF.

In this sample, this clone turned up once. The J gene is TRBJ2-7, the V gene TRBV7-9; 9 nucleotides line up with TRBD1. The V and J ends lost 1 base and 3 bases, in that order; junction bases with no gene match: 1. Germline CDR1 SEHNR, CDR2 FQNEAQ (reference sequence). The CDR3 is 14 amino acids. The CDR3 region has the DNA TGTGCCAGCAGCTTAGGGACAGGGGTCTACGAGCAGTACTTC. Amino acids: CASSLGTGVYEQYF.

This rearrangement joins TRBV21-1 to TRBJ1-5. TRBV21-1 is a known pseudogene. The CDR3 has 16 residues. CDR3 DNA: TGTGCCAGCAGCACCCGGGGACTCCTGGGGAATCAGCCCCAGCATTTT. It codes for CASSTRGLLGNQPQHF.

V usage is TRBV20-1 and J usage is TRBJ2-3; D may be TRBD2 (6 bases). CDR3 length equals 12 residues. Trimming took off 3 bases at V and 4 bases at J, with 8 bases between the two ends. Germline lookup yields CDR1 DFQATT and CDR2 SNEGSKA (reference sequence). CDR3 loop: CSASGGADTQYF. CDR3 coding DNA: TGCAGTGCTAGTGGAGGGGCAGATACGCAGTATTTT.

The V and J genes are TRBV3-1 (or the pseudogene TRBV3-2) and TRBJ2-5; tentative D call: TRBD1 (6 bases). The CDR3 consists of 15 residues. V lost 3 bases and J 3 bases, leaving 14 bases between the germline ends. CDR1 and CDR2 from the germline V gene are LGHDT and YNNKEL (reference sequence). The CDR3 DNA reads TGTGCCAGCAGCCACGGAGACAGGAACAAAGAGACCCAGTACTTC. Encoded protein: CASSHGDRNKETQYF.

The chain recombines TRBV11-3 with TRBJ1-2; D remains unclear. The germline V gene has CDR1 SGHNT and CDR2 YENEEA. CDR3 length equals 13 residues. The V end was cut by 0 bases, the J end by 4 bases, with 6 bases between. CDR3 sequence (DNA): TGTGCCAGCAGCTTAGAGTCGTTCTATGGCTACACCTTC. It encodes CASSLESFYGYTF.

This chain joins TRBV2 and TRBJ1-1; no clear D gene. The CDR3 contains 12 residues. Germline CDR1 and CDR2: SNHLY and FYNNEI. V lost 2 bases to trimming and J lost 5 bases, with 6 bases between them. CDR3 in DNA: TGTGCCAGCAGTGAAAGTAGAACTGAAGCTTTCTTT. This translates into CASSESRTEAFF.

V and J are TRBV6-5 and TRBJ1-2, with 7 bases aligning to TRBD1. V trimming: 6 bases; J trimming: 5 bases; junction bases outside the gene matches: 9. This CDR3 region has 14 residues. Germline loops: CDR1 MNHEY, CDR2 SVGAGI. For the CDR3, the DNA is TGTGCCAGCAGACTGGGGACAGAGAATTATGGCTACACCTTC. Protein: CASRLGTENYGYTF.

This clone was seen a single time. The CDR3 DNA sequence: TGCGCCAGCAGCCAAGATGGGGGAGGGGCTGGGGCCAACGTCCTGACTTTC. It specifies CASSQDGGGAGANVLTF. The rearrangement links TRBV4-3 to TRBJ2-6; 7 bases map to TRBD2. In germline, CDR1 is LGHNA, CDR2 YSLEER. The J segment lost 2 bases and the V segment lost 0 bases, leaving 4 bases of the junction unmatched. The CDR3 runs to 17 residues.

The V and J genes are TRBV6-5 and TRBJ1-2; perhaps TRBD1 as D (5 bases). There are 12 residues in the CDR3. V was shortened by 6 bases and J by 6 bases, with 11 bases between the two germline ends. CDR1 and CDR2 (germline): MNHEY, SVGAGI. The CDR3 sequence: CASSGQGHGYTF. DNA of the CDR3: TGTGCCAGCAGCGGACAAGGCCATGGCTACACCTTC.

The chain uses TRBV5-1 and TRBJ2-1; TRBD2 agrees at 12 bases. The V and J ends lost 7 bases and 8 bases, in that order; junction bases with no gene match: 10. CDR3 length: 15 amino acids. Germline V lookup: CDR1 SGHRS, CDR2 YFSETQ. This chain's CDR3 is CASLWTSGMVDEQFF. CDR3 DNA: TGCGCCAGCCTTTGGACTAGCGGGATGGTCGATGAGCAGTTCTTC.

The V gene is TRBV27, the J gene TRBJ1-2; tentative D call: TRBD1 (6 bases). The V and J ends lost 5 bases and 2 bases respectively, with 24 bases between them. The CDR3 is 18 amino acids. From germline, CDR1 is MNHEY and CDR2 SMNVEV (reference sequence). DNA of the CDR3: TGTGCCAGCAGTCCCAACCACCCTGACAGGTCGGTAAACTATGGCTACACCTTC. This translates into CASSPNHPDRSVNYGYTF.

The chain links TRBV2 to TRBJ2-3, with a possible D match to TRBD1 (5 bases). This CDR3 is 15 amino acids long. Per the germline V gene, CDR1 is SNHLY and CDR2 is FYNNEI. The V end was cut by 7 bases, the J end by 4 bases, with 18 bases between. CDR3 nucleotides: TGTGCCAGCACCCCACTGATGGCAGGGTCAGATACGCAGTATTTT. Protein sequence: CASTPLMAGSDTQYF.

DNA of the CDR3: TGCGCCAGCAGCCCCGCGGCAGGGGTCGAGCAGTACTTC. This sequence encodes CASSPAAGVEQYF. The chain links TRBV5-1 to TRBJ2-7; a possible D gene is TRBD1 (6 bases). The V gene lost 4 bases and the J gene lost 6 bases, with 14 bases spanning the gap. This CDR3 region has 13 residues. Germline values: CDR1 SGHRS, CDR2 YFSETQ.

This clone was counted many times. V gene TRBV9 combines with J gene TRBJ1-1; TRBD1 might be the D (6 bases). The V and J ends lost 3 bases and 14 bases respectively, with 20 bases between them. Germline CDR1 SGDLS, CDR2 YYNGEE. CDR3 length: 13 residues. The CDR3 reads CASSATQGKVLFF. In DNA form, the CDR3 reads TGTGCCAGCAGCGCAACACAGGGTAAGGTCCTCTTCTTT. The whole variable domain, remainder taken from reference TRBV9 and TRBJ1-1, is DSGVTQTPKHLITATGQRVTLRCSPRSGDLSVYWYQQSLDQGLQFLIQYYNGEERAKGNILERFSAQQFPDLHSELNLSSLELGDSALYFCASSATQGKVLFFGQGTRLTVV.

The chain joins TRBV30 to TRBJ1-1; the D is unclear. The CDR3 sequence is 13 residues long. The V and J ends lost 5 bases and 0 bases respectively, with 10 bases between them. Germline CDR1 and CDR2: GTSNPN and SVGIG (reference sequence). The CDR3, as DNA: TGTGCCTGGCGAGAACAGATGAACACTGAAGCTTTCTTT. As protein: CAWREQMNTEAFF.